The 20 T cell receptor beta chains presented below share a single source sample, sequenced in a study of T cell responses to AZD1222 COVID-19 vaccine. Assay used: immunoSEQ multiplex PCR; TCRdb lists only in-frame clones, some missing. The data show approximately 160,000 clones, with around nine tenths seen just once and around 5.4% held by the top ten. Sequences were derived from peripheral blood, sampled on day 0 of AZD1222 vaccination. The receptors come from an adult in good health.

The chain couples TRBV6-2 or TRBV6-3 to TRBJ2-3; D not certain. Trimming pared 6 bases from V and 2 bases from J, leaving 12 bases between. Per germline, CDR1 MNHEY and CDR2 SVGEGT. CDR3 length: 14 residues. The CDR3, as DNA: TGTGCCAGCAGCCCACGTAGAGACACAGATACGCAGTATTTT. Protein product: CASSPRRDTDTQYF.

This chain links TRBV9 with TRBJ2-7; D gene ambiguous. The CDR3 runs to 14 residues. Germline V CDR1 and CDR2: SGDLS, YYNGEE. V lost 0 bases and J 3 bases, leaving 10 bases between the germline ends. The CDR3 DNA reads as TGTGCCAGCAGCGTAGCGTTAGGGTTCTACGAGCAGTACTTC. As protein: CASSVALGFYEQYF.

This chain connects TRBV28 to TRBJ2-1; 11 bases map to TRBD2. V trimming: 6 bases; J trimming: 9 bases; junction bases outside the gene matches: 10. Germline CDR1 MDHEN, CDR2 SYDVKM. This CDR3 comprises 15 residues. This CDR3 is CASRIITSGSGEQFF. DNA for the CDR3: TGTGCCAGCAGAATTATTACTAGCGGGAGCGGTGAGCAGTTCTTC. The complete variable domain, with remaining parts taken from reference TRBV28 and TRBJ2-1, reads DVKVTQSSRYLVKRTGEKVFLECVQDMDHENMFWYRQDPGLGLRLIYFSYDVKMKEKGDIPEGYSVSREKKERFSLILESASTNQTSMYLCASRIITSGSGEQFFGPGTRLTVL.

This clone was recorded only once. The CDR3 bases are TGTGCCAGCAGCTTAGGCCTCCGAGCGGGGGGGGTGAGCGGCCAGTACTTC. It codes for CASSLGLRAGGVSGQYF. V is TRBV13 and J is TRBJ2-5, with 10 bases matching TRBD2. CDR3 length: 17 residues. Trimming cost V 0 bases and J 10 bases; bases outside gene matches: 14. Germline V lookup: CDR1 PRHDT, CDR2 FYEKMQ (reference sequence).

The rearrangement links TRBV18 to TRBJ2-5; D gene ambiguous. The CDR3 consists of 12 residues. V dropped 2 bases and J dropped 5 bases, with 6 bases sitting between them. Germline V gives CDR1 KGHSH, CDR2 LQKENI. CDR3 sequence (DNA): TGTGCCAGCTCACCAGGTCGGGAGACCCAGTACTTC. It translates to CASSPGRETQYF. Full variable domain (remainder filled in from reference TRBV18 and TRBJ2-5): NAGVMQNPRHLVRRRGQEARLRCSPMKGHSHVYWYRQLPEEGLKFMVYLQKENIIDESGMPKERFSAEFPKEGPSILRIQQVVRGDSAAYFCASSPGRETQYFGPGTRLLVL.

V and J are TRBV28 and TRBJ1-5; 9 bases match TRBD1. Germline trimming cut 6 bases from V and 3 bases from J; bases unmatched to any gene: 6. The CDR3 consists of 15 residues. CDR1 is MDHEN and CDR2 is SYDVKM in the germline V gene. The CDR3 bases are TGTGCCAGCAGCAAGACAGGGGGACTCAATCAGCCCCAGCATTTT. Translated, it gives CASSKTGGLNQPQHF. Full variable domain (rest looked up from reference TRBV28 and TRBJ1-5): DVKVTQSSRYLVKRTGEKVFLECVQDMDHENMFWYRQDPGLGLRLIYFSYDVKMKEKGDIPEGYSVSREKKERFSLILESASTNQTSMYLCASSKTGGLNQPQHFGDGTRLSIL.

The rearrangement joins TRBV10-2 to TRBJ1-1, with D uncertain. From germline, CDR1 is WSHSY and CDR2 SAAADI. V lost 0 bases and J 1 base, leaving 9 bases between the germline ends. There are 15 residues in the CDR3. The CDR3 sequence is CASSESRRGNTEAFF. DNA for the CDR3: TGCGCCAGCAGTGAGTCAAGGCGAGGGAACACTGAAGCTTTCTTT.

The chain links TRBV10-2 to TRBJ1-1; D remains ambiguous. This CDR3 spans 12 amino acids. The germline CDR1 and CDR2 sequences are WSHSY and SAAADI. Trimming took off 4 bases at V and 5 bases at J, with 8 bases between the two ends. CDR3: CASSGFRTEAFF. The CDR3, as DNA: TGCGCCAGCAGTGGTTTTAGGACTGAAGCTTTCTTT.

This chain connects TRBV19 to TRBJ2-1; D might be TRBD1 (5 bases). This CDR3 has 12 residues. Trimming pared 10 bases from V and 5 bases from J, leaving 12 bases between. Per germline, CDR1 LNHDA and CDR2 SQIVND (reference sequence). This CDR3 reads CATGQQDNEQFF. CDR3 in DNA: TGTGCCACTGGACAACAGGACAATGAGCAGTTCTTC.

This clone was seen a few times. The chain employs TRBV6-5 and TRBJ1-1; the D gene is possibly TRBD1 (5 bases). V lost 6 bases and J lost 1, with 15 bases in between. CDR1 MNHEY and CDR2 SVGAGI come from the germline V gene. The CDR3 length is 15 residues. The CDR3 sequence is CASSLSGSGNTEAFF. As DNA, the CDR3 is TGTGCCAGCAGCCTCTCAGGGTCTGGGAACACTGAAGCTTTCTTT.

This sequence joins TRBV28 and TRBJ1-5; weak D call: TRBD1 (6 bases). The CDR3 is 16 residues long. CDR1 is MDHEN and CDR2 is SYDVKM in the germline V gene. Trimming left V 2 bases short and J 1 base short, with 12 bases between. Written as DNA, the CDR3 is TGTGCCAGCAGTTTACCCCGACAGGCGAGCAATCAGCCCCAGCATTTT. Translated, it gives CASSLPRQASNQPQHF.

This clone is categorized as medium-sized. The chain couples TRBV5-6 to TRBJ2-5; 8 bases line up with TRBD2. Germline CDR1 and CDR2: SGHDT and YYEEEE. This CDR3 spans 15 amino acids. The V and J ends lost 1 base and 2 bases, in that order; junction bases with no gene match: 4. This CDR3 reads CASSLLLADQETQYF. The CDR3 DNA reads TGTGCCAGCAGCTTGTTACTAGCGGATCAAGAGACCCAGTACTTC.

The gene calls are TRBV7-9 and TRBJ2-5, with TRBD2 as a possible D gene (6 bases). Germline V gene data show CDR1 as SEHNR and CDR2 as FQNEAQ (reference sequence). This CDR3 comprises 15 residues. The germline V and J ends were trimmed by 2 bases and 4 bases, with 14 bases remaining between them. The CDR3 region is CASSLTDGRAETQYF. The DNA for the CDR3 is TGTGCCAGCAGCTTAACGGACGGGAGAGCAGAGACCCAGTACTTC.

The chain links TRBV7-9 to TRBJ2-1, with D perhaps given as TRBD1 or TRBD2 (5 bases each). V lost 3 bases and J 8 bases, leaving 20 bases between the germline ends. This CDR3 spans 16 amino acids. CDR1 and CDR2 (germline): SEHNR, FQNEAQ (reference sequence). CDR3 protein: CASSLQPGPAAHEQFF. The CDR3, as DNA: TGTGCCAGCAGCTTGCAGCCGGGACCCGCTGCCCATGAGCAGTTCTTC.

This chain joins TRBV15 and TRBJ2-7; D remains unclear. Trimming took 1 base from V and 5 from J, leaving 12 bases between them. The CDR3 length is 14 residues. Per germline, CDR1 LNHNV and CDR2 YYDKDF (reference sequence). CDR3 nucleotide sequence: TGTGCCACCAGCAGAGCCTTAGGAAGAGACGAGCAGTACTTC. It yields the protein CATSRALGRDEQYF.

In its sample, this clone was seen once. The chain has TRBV28 and TRBJ1-2; no reliable D call. Trimming removed 10 bases at V and 4 bases at J, with 19 bases between. Per germline, CDR1 MDHEN and CDR2 SYDVKM. The CDR3 covers 14 residues. CDR3 DNA: TGTGCCACGAGTGAGGCGCCGAGGCCCTATGGCTACACCTTC. Encoded protein: CATSEAPRPYGYTF.

CDR3 DNA sequence: TGTGCCAGCAGCAAGCGGACTAGCGGGAGCCCATACGAGCAGTACTTC. Its translation is CASSKRTSGSPYEQYF. The gene calls are TRBV9 and TRBJ2-7, with 13 positions matching TRBD2. The CDR3 sequence is 16 residues long. In germline, CDR1 is SGDLS, CDR2 YYNGEE. V trimming: 4 bases; J trimming: 4 bases; junction bases outside the gene matches: 8.

This chain uses TRBV2 with TRBJ2-1; 8 bases align to TRBD2. The CDR3 is 15 amino acids. From germline, CDR1 is SNHLY and CDR2 FYNNEI. The V segment lost 7 bases and the J segment 7 bases; nucleotides outside the gene matches: 12. CDR3 sequence reads: CASTRPAGAMNEQFF. The CDR3 nucleotides are TGTGCCAGCACCCGTCCAGCGGGAGCAATGAATGAGCAGTTCTTC. Complete variable domain (other parts from reference TRBV2 and TRBJ2-1): EPEVTQTPSHQVTQMGQEVILRCVPISNHLYFYWYRQILGQKVEFLVSFYNNEISEKSEIFDDQFSVERPDGSNFTLKIRSTKLEDSAMYFCASTRPAGAMNEQFFGPGTRLTVL.

The chain links TRBV7-8 to TRBJ1-2; 10 bases line up with TRBD1. The CDR3 contains 15 residues. CDR1 is SGHVS and CDR2 is FQNEAQ in the germline V gene. V trimming: 2 bases; J trimming: 3 bases; junction bases outside the gene matches: 3. Here the CDR3 DNA reads TGTGCCAGCAGCTTATTGGGACAGGGGTACTATGGCTACACCTTC. Translating it yields CASSLLGQGYYGYTF.

The rearrangement uses TRBV19 and TRBJ2-7, with a possible D match to TRBD1 (5 bases). Looked up from germline, CDR1 is LNHDA and CDR2 is SQIVND (reference sequence). V was shortened by 8 bases and J by 0 bases, with 11 bases between the two germline ends. This CDR3 has 13 amino acids. CDR3 sequence: CASLDRSSYEQYF. The CDR3 nucleotides are TGTGCCAGTTTAGACAGAAGCTCCTACGAGCAGTACTTC.